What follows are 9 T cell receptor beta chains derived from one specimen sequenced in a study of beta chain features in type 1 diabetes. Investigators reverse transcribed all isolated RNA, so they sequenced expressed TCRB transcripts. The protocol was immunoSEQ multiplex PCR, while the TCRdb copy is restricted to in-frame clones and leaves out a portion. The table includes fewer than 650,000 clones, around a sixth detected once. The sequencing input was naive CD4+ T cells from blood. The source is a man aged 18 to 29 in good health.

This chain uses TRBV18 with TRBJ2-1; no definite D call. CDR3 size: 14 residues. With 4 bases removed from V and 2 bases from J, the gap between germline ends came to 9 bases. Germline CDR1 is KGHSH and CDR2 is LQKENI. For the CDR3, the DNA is TGTGCCAGCTCACACACGGTGCCCTACAATGAGCAGTTCTTC. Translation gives CASSHTVPYNEQFF. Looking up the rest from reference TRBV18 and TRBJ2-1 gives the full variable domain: NAGVMQNPRHLVRRRGQEARLRCSPMKGHSHVYWYRQLPEEGLKFMVYLQKENIIDESGMPKERFSAEFPKEGPSILRIQQVVRGDSAAYFCASSHTVPYNEQFFGPGTRLTVL.

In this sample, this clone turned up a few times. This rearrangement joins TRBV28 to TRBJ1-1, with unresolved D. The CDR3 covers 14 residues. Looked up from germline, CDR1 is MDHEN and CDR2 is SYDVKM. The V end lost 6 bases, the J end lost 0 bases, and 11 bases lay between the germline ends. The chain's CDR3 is CASRAGWVNTEAFF. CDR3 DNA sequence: TGTGCCAGCAGGGCAGGTTGGGTGAACACTGAAGCTTTCTTT.

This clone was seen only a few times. The CDR3 here is CAIRGSGGRTDTQYF. The CDR3 DNA sequence: TGTGCCATCAGGGGTAGCGGGGGGCGGACAGATACGCAGTATTTT. This chain connects TRBV10-3 to TRBJ2-3, with 10 positions matching TRBD2. There are 15 residues in the CDR3. The junction had 6 bases not matched to a gene; V was cut back by 6 bases and J by 3 bases. Germline V gives CDR1 ENHRY, CDR2 SYGVKD.

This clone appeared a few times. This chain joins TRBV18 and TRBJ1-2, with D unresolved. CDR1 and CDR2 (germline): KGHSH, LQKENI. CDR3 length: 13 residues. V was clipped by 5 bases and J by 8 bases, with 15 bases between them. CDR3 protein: CASSATEGRGYTF. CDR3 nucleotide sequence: TGTGCCAGCTCAGCGACTGAGGGCAGAGGCTACACCTTC.

The CDR3 bases are TGTGCCAGCAGCTTCCGGGACGGAGCCTACGAGCAGTACTTC. It translates to CASSFRDGAYEQYF. V gene TRBV5-4 combines with J gene TRBJ2-7; D may match TRBD1 or TRBD2 (5 bases each). The CDR3 runs 14 residues. Germline values: CDR1 SGHNT, CDR2 YYREEE (reference sequence). The ends were cut back, 2 bases at V and 2 bases at J, with 11 bases in the middle.

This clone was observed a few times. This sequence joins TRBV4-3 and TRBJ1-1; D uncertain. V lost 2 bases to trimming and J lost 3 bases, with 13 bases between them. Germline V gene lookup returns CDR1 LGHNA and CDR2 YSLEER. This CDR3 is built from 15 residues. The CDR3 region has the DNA TGCGCCAGCAGCCAAAGGGTGCCGGGCCACACTGAAGCTTTCTTT. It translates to CASSQRVPGHTEAFF.

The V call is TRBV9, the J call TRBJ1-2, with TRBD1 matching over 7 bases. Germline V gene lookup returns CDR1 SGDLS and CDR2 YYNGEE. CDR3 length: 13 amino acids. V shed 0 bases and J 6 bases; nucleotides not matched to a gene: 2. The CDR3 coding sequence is TGTGCCAGCAGCGTAGTAGGGGGCCATGGCTACACCTTC. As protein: CASSVVGGHGYTF.

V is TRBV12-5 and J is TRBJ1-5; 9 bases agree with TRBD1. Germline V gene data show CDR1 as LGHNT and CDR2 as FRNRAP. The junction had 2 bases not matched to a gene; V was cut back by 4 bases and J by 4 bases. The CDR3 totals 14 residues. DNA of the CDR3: TGTGCTAGTGGTTCCGGGACAGGGAATCAGCCCCAGCATTTT. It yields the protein CASGSGTGNQPQHF.

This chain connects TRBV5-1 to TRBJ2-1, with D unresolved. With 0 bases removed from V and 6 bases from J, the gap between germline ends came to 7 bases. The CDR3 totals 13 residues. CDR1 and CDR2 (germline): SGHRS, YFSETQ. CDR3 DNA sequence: TGCGCCAGCAGCTTGGGTGTAGTCAATGAGCAGTTCTTC. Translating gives CASSLGVVNEQFF.